Presented here are 16 T cell receptor beta chains from one specimen sequenced in a study of blood T cell repertoires in COVID-19 (dated by TCRdb to the early 2020s). The library was made by the immunoSEQ multiplex PCR assay. Imported from immuneACCESS, the table was reduced by TCRdb to in-frame sequences with V and J called. These copies leave out some clones; in studies compared against another copy, an unresolved V gene accounts for under half, and the cause of the remainder is not known. In all, the sample holds 120,000 to 150,000 clones, and roughly 82% of those were seen once. 6.5% to 9% of the sample belongs to the ten largest clones. The specimen sequenced was peripheral blood. The origin of the receptors is a woman aged 45-65 years in a cohort sampled during active or convalescent COVID-19.

The chain has TRBV14 and TRBJ1-6; D perhaps matches TRBD1 (6 bases). Germline V gene lookup returns CDR1 SGHDN and CDR2 FVKESK. Trimming left V 6 bases short and J 13 bases short, with 13 bases between. The length of the CDR3 is 12 residues. CDR3 loop: CASSSRGGPLHF. CDR3 nucleotide sequence: TGTGCCAGCAGTTCCCGAGGGGGTCCCCTCCACTTT. Supplemented by reference TRBV14 and TRBJ1-6, the full variable domain reads EAGVTQFPSHSVIEKGQTVTLRCDPISGHDNLYWYRRVMGKEIKFLLHFVKESKQDESGMPNNRFLAERTGGTYSTLKVQPAELEDSGVYFCASSSRGGPLHFGNGTRLTVT.

V is TRBV10-3 and J is TRBJ2-2; 9 bases align to TRBD2. Trimming took 10 bases from V and 1 from J; bases not matched to a gene: 13. The CDR3 extends over 17 amino acids. Germline CDR1 is ENHRY and CDR2 is SYGVKD. CDR3: CASASVSGGENTGELFF. CDR3 nucleotides: TGTGCCAGCGCTTCCGTTAGCGGGGGCGAGAACACCGGGGAGCTGTTTTTT.

The V and J genes are TRBV7-6 and TRBJ1-3; no clear D gene. Trimming shortened V by 1 base and J by 0 bases, and 10 bases separated the two germline ends. CDR3 size: 16 residues. Germline CDR1 is SGHVS and CDR2 is FNYEAQ. As DNA, the CDR3 is TGTGCCAGCAGCTTAGGGTCCGGGATCTCTGGAAACACCATATATTTT. It specifies CASSLGSGISGNTIYF.

The chain uses TRBV18 and TRBJ2-7; 9 bases line up with TRBD1. The trim removed 3 bases at V and 3 bases at J, leaving 6 bases unmatched. From germline, CDR1 is KGHSH and CDR2 LQKENI. This CDR3 is 15 amino acids long. The CDR3, as DNA: TGTGCCAGCTCACCCGGGACAGGGCTTATCTACGAGCAGTACTTC. Translation: CASSPGTGLIYEQYF.

The genes are TRBV20-1 and TRBJ2-1; 11 bases line up with TRBD2. The V segment lost 3 bases and the J segment 7 bases; nucleotides outside the gene matches: 11. This CDR3 region has 16 residues. Germline CDR1 is DFQATT and CDR2 is SNEGSKA (reference sequence). The DNA for the CDR3 is TGCAGTGCTAGTGAGTATGGACTAGCGGGCTCTAATGAGCAGTTCTTC. This codes for CSASEYGLAGSNEQFF.

The chain combines TRBV18 with TRBJ1-5, with D possibly matching TRBD1 (5 bases). This CDR3 is built from 12 residues. The germline V and J ends were trimmed by 4 bases and 4 bases, with 5 bases remaining between them. CDR1 is KGHSH and CDR2 is LQKENI in the germline V gene. In DNA form, the CDR3 reads TGTGCCAGCTCACAGGGGAATCAGCCCCAGCATTTT. It yields the protein CASSQGNQPQHF.

The CDR3 DNA reads as TGTGCCAGCAGCTTTACTAGCGGGGGTCTCGAAGAGCAGTTCTTC. The encoded protein is CASSFTSGGLEEQFF. The chain employs TRBV9 and TRBJ2-1; 11 positions match TRBD2. The CDR3 spans 15 residues. V trimming: 4 bases; J trimming: 10 bases; junction bases outside the gene matches: 10. Per the germline V gene, CDR1 is SGDLS and CDR2 is YYNGEE.

Only one count was recorded for this clone. The chain recombines TRBV19 with TRBJ1-1; a possible D gene is TRBD1 (5 bases). Germline loops: CDR1 LNHDA, CDR2 SQIVND (reference sequence). With 7 bases removed from V and 0 bases from J, the gap between germline ends came to 9 bases. The CDR3 has 13 amino acids. This chain's CDR3 is CASKAGMNTEAFF. In DNA form, the CDR3 reads TGTGCCAGTAAGGCAGGGATGAACACTGAAGCTTTCTTT. Variable domain in full (rest from reference TRBV19 and TRBJ1-1): DGGITQSPKYLFRKEGQNVTLSCEQNLNHDAMYWYRQDPGQGLRLIYYSQIVNDFQKGDIAEGYSVSREKKESFPLTVTSAQKNPTAFYLCASKAGMNTEAFFGQGTRLTVV.

V gene TRBV7-5 combines with J gene TRBJ2-5; the table's D call of TRBD2 was not tested on the DNA. TRBV7-5 is described as a pseudogene. The CDR3 runs 15 residues. The CDR3 nucleotides read TGTGCCAGAAGCTGCCACCGGGGGGGCACAGGGACCCAGTACTTC. Amino acids: CARSCHRGGTGTQYF.

This chain connects TRBV5-4 to TRBJ2-3; 8 nucleotides align to TRBD1. This CDR3 is built from 15 residues. CDR1 and CDR2 from the germline V gene are SGHNT and YYREEE (reference sequence). The V segment lost 4 bases and the J segment 1 base; nucleotides outside the gene matches: 5. Here the CDR3 reads CASSPAGQGTDTQYF. In DNA form, the CDR3 reads TGTGCCAGCAGCCCCGCGGGACAGGGCACAGATACGCAGTATTTT.

J is TRBJ1-6 and V is TRBV5-1; D call uncertain. CDR1 is SGHRS, CDR2 YFSETQ, per germline. Trimming cost V 3 bases and J 5 bases, with 12 bases left between them. This CDR3 comprises 15 residues. CDR3 DNA: TGCGCCAGCAGCTCAACCGGGGTAAATAATTCACCCCTCCACTTT. Translation gives CASSSTGVNNSPLHF.

The CDR3 region has the DNA TGTGCCACCAGTGATTTAGACAGGGGGATGAGAGGCTACACCTTC. Translation gives CATSDLDRGMRGYTF. This chain connects TRBV24-1 to TRBJ1-2; 9 positions agree with TRBD1. Per germline, CDR1 KGHDR and CDR2 SFDVKD. Germline trimming cut 1 base from V and 8 bases from J; bases unmatched to any gene: 7. The CDR3 spans 15 residues.

This chain connects TRBV6-5 to TRBJ2-1, with TRBD2 identical over 8 bases. The ends lost 7 bases at V and 7 bases at J; junction bases unmatched: 12. This CDR3 comprises 15 residues. Germline V gene lookup returns CDR1 MNHEY and CDR2 SVGAGI. For the CDR3, the DNA is TGTGCCAGCATCCCCGACGGGGGGGCGGGGAATGAGCAGTTCTTC. Protein product: CASIPDGGAGNEQFF.

The V gene is TRBV4-3, the J gene TRBJ1-6, with a weak D call TRBD1 (6 bases). CDR1 and CDR2 (germline): LGHNA, YSLEER. The CDR3 consists of 16 residues. Trimming shortened V by 8 bases and J by 6 bases, and 20 bases separated the two germline ends. CDR3 in amino acids: CASRLEYRAGNSPLHF. The CDR3 nucleotides are TGCGCCAGCCGCCTAGAGTACAGGGCCGGTAATTCACCCCTCCACTTT.

The chain uses TRBV2 and TRBJ1-2, with D possibly matching TRBD1 (6 bases). Germline V gene data show CDR1 as SNHLY and CDR2 as FYNNEI. V was trimmed by 6 bases and J by 6 bases, leaving 11 bases between them. The CDR3 is 12 amino acids. The chain's CDR3 is CASRIGQNGYTF. As DNA, the CDR3 is TGTGCCAGCAGGATCGGACAGAATGGCTACACCTTC.

As DNA, the CDR3 is TGTGCCAGCAGTTGGGGACAGACAGGGGGCAATCAGCCCCAGCATTTT. This translates into CASSWGQTGGNQPQHF. The chain combines TRBV6-6 with TRBJ1-5; 8 positions agree with TRBD1. CDR3 size: 16 residues. The junction had 7 bases not matched to a gene; V was cut back by 4 bases and J by 2 bases. In germline, CDR1 is MNHNY, CDR2 SVGAGI (reference sequence).